What follows are 14 T cell receptor beta chains derived from one specimen sequenced in a study of identical twins. TCRdb called the 5' RACE reads again in MiXCR, with one record for every CDR3 protein. The sample lists hundreds of thousands of distinct CDR3 sequences; approximately 6% were seen once. The sequenced sample was naive T cells sorted from blood. These receptors all come from a man younger than 35 in good health.

This clonotype was counted a few times. The V gene is TRBV29-1, the J gene TRBJ1-2; D is unresolved. CDR1 SQVTM and CDR2 ANQGSEA come from the germline V gene. The CDR3 has 11 residues. The V and J ends lost 3 bases and 3 bases respectively, with 5 bases between them. In DNA form, the CDR3 reads TGCAGCGTTGATTTGGACTATGGCTACACCTTC. Its translation is CSVDLDYGYTF.

This clonotype has a handful of counts. V usage is TRBV2 and J usage is TRBJ2-2; D is possibly TRBD2 (6 bases). CDR3 length: 13 amino acids. Germline CDR1 reads SNHLY; CDR2 reads FYNNEI. The V end was cut by 7 bases, the J end by 6 bases, with 12 bases between. CDR3 protein: CASIRGGSGELFF. The CDR3 DNA sequence: TGTGCCAGCATCCGTGGAGGGTCCGGGGAGCTGTTTTTT.

At least ten counts were recorded for this clonotype. The chain uses TRBV29-1 and TRBJ2-5, with 7 positions matching TRBD1. The CDR3 runs 15 residues. V gave up 6 bases and J gave up 5 bases; unmatched junction bases: 15. The V gene's germline CDR1 is SQVTM and CDR2 ANQGSEA. CDR3 region: CSVTLPTGMWETQYF. Here the CDR3 DNA reads TGCAGCGTGACCCTGCCGACAGGGATGTGGGAGACCCAGTACTTC.

This clonotype was seen a few times. The chain carries TRBV5-1 and TRBJ2-7; 7 positions match TRBD2. CDR3 size: 16 residues. The V gene end was trimmed by 1 base and the J gene end by 3 bases; junction bases not matched to a gene: 10. CDR1 and CDR2 (germline): SGHRS, YFSETQ. CDR3 sequence: CASSLFPRASGYEQYF. CDR3 bases: TGCGCCAGCAGCTTGTTTCCGAGGGCTAGCGGCTACGAGCAGTACTTC.

This clonotype was seen at least ten times. The V gene is TRBV4-1, the J gene TRBJ2-1; tentatively, D is TRBD2 (5 bases). CDR1 MGHRA and CDR2 YSYEKL come from the germline V gene. The CDR3 is 14 residues long. V was cut by 6 bases and J by 13 bases, with 22 bases left in between. The CDR3, as DNA: TGCGCCAGCAGGCGATTCGCTCTAGCTCGGCGTCAGTTCTTC. Amino acid sequence: CASRRFALARRQFF.

This clonotype came up many times. This chain joins TRBV13 and TRBJ2-5, with a possible D match to TRBD2 (7 bases). V was clipped by 6 bases and J by 2 bases, with 16 bases between them. Germline V gene sequence: CDR1 PRHDT, CDR2 FYEKMQ (reference sequence). This CDR3 contains 15 residues. The CDR3 protein is CASSRGAAVQETQYF. In DNA, the CDR3 is TGTGCCAGCAGTCGGGGGGCAGCGGTACAAGAGACCCAGTACTTC.

The chain uses TRBV6-5 and TRBJ2-2; D is unresolved. The CDR3 spans 16 residues. The germline CDR1 and CDR2 sequences are MNHEY and SVGAGI. V was clipped by 0 bases and J by 3 bases, with 11 bases between them. CDR3 nucleotide sequence: TGTGCCAGCAGTTACTCTGCTATCCTAGACACCGGGGAGCTGTTTTTT. This translates into CASSYSAILDTGELFF.

There are a few counts of this clonotype. The chain is built from TRBV7-6 and TRBJ2-2; tentatively, D is TRBD1 or TRBD2 (5 bases each). Germline assignment: CDR1 SGHVS and CDR2 FNYEAQ. This CDR3 comprises 15 residues. V was shortened by 3 bases and J by 6 bases, with 14 bases between the two germline ends. The CDR3 DNA follows: TGTGCCAGCAGCTTTCCGAGGGGCAGGGCCGGGGAGCTGTTTTTT. Its translation is CASSFPRGRAGELFF.

This clonotype was counted at least ten times. V gene TRBV20-1 combines with J gene TRBJ2-5, with 7 bases aligning to TRBD2. Germline values: CDR1 DFQATT, CDR2 SNEGSKA (reference sequence). The CDR3 contains 14 residues. V was pared by 3 bases and J by 1 base, with 5 bases of the junction left unmatched. The CDR3 loop reads CSASSREVQETQYF. In DNA form, the CDR3 reads TGCAGTGCTAGTTCTCGGGAGGTCCAAGAGACCCAGTACTTC.

CDR3 residues: CASSEITTGEQETQYF. CDR3 nucleotides: TGTGCCAGCAGTGAAATCACTACAGGAGAACAAGAGACCCAGTACTTC. The chain is built from TRBV2 and TRBJ2-5; possibly TRBD1 for D (5 bases). Per the germline V gene, CDR1 is SNHLY and CDR2 is FYNNEI. With 2 bases removed from V and 2 bases from J, the gap between germline ends came to 15 bases. This CDR3 spans 16 amino acids.

This clonotype appeared many times. The V gene is TRBV6-2 or TRBV6-3, the J gene TRBJ2-1; D is perhaps TRBD2 (5 bases). Germline values: CDR1 MNHEY, CDR2 SVGEGT. V was shortened by 6 bases and J by 3 bases, with 21 bases between the two germline ends. The CDR3 extends over 17 amino acids. For the CDR3, the DNA is TGTGCCAGCAGCCCACCCCCGCGGGTTGCTCTCTACAATGAGCAGTTCTTC. Its translation: CASSPPPRVALYNEQFF.

This clonotype was picked up a small number of times. The chain is built from TRBV20-1 and TRBJ2-6; D remains ambiguous. The CDR3 runs to 17 residues. Trimming removed 5 bases at V and 0 bases at J, with 17 bases between. Germline-derived CDR1 and CDR2 are DFQATT and SNEGSKA (reference sequence). As DNA, the CDR3 is TGCAGTGCTTGGCGGCCCTCGACGAGCTCTGGGGCCAACGTCCTGACTTTC. Translation gives CSAWRPSTSSGANVLTF.

This clonotype was detected only a few times. This rearrangement joins TRBV6-1 to TRBJ2-7, with TRBD1 matching over 7 bases. V was pared by 6 bases and J by 6 bases, with 14 bases of the junction left unmatched. Per the germline V gene, CDR1 is MNHNS and CDR2 is SASEGT. The CDR3 length is 15 residues. This CDR3 is CASRERTGQRGEQYF. The CDR3 nucleotides are TGTGCCAGCAGGGAGCGGACAGGTCAGAGGGGCGAGCAGTACTTC.

This clonotype was counted between two and nine times. The rearrangement links TRBV4-1 to TRBJ2-5, with a tentative D call TRBD1 (7 bases). V gave up 4 bases and J gave up 3 bases, with 15 bases separating them. The germline CDR1 and CDR2 sequences are MGHRA and YSYEKL. The CDR3 is made up of 15 amino acids. CDR3: CASSPRGTVEETQYF. The CDR3 DNA reads TGCGCCAGCAGCCCTCGGGGGACAGTAGAAGAGACCCAGTACTTC.